One T cell receptor (beta chain) is described in this entry. The record originates from a study of T cell clones after liver transplantation. Study at large: TCRbeta sequencing after a pre-transplant mixed lymphocyte reaction identified graft-donor-reactive clones, later tracked in post-transplant blood. Tolerant meant at least one year fully off immunosuppression without liver enzymes above twice normal. Apart from a few HCV-positive recipients, transplants were for non-autoimmune, non-viral reasons.

Unstimulated PBMCs were sorted into CD3+CD4+ and CD3+CD8+ populations. Assay used: immunoSEQ multiplex PCR; TCRdb lists only in-frame clones, some missing. The sample contains about 71,000 clones, around 80% of which appear only once. Germline V gene sequence: CDR1 SGHAT, CDR2 FQNNGV. Trimming took off 2 bases at V and 3 bases at J, with 11 bases between the two ends. The CDR3 has 14 amino acids. Source: CD4+ T cells from blood, taken 12 months after liver transplant. The source of this sequence is a human patient who received a liver transplant. Some T cells may be provided by the graft donor. The chain couples TRBV11-2 to TRBJ2-7; D unresolved. CDR3 amino acids: CASSLLWENYEQYF. CDR3 in DNA: TGTGCCAGCAGCTTACTTTGGGAAAACTACGAGCAGTACTTC.